This passage covers 9 T cell receptor beta chains from one sample sequenced in a study of a mutant IDH1 vaccine in newly diagnosed glioma. The method was immunoSEQ multiplex PCR; TCRdb's version includes in-frame clones alone and lacks a portion of them. The sample has almost 30,000 clones; approximately 90% are singletons. These receptors have no known antigen. Regarding time point: week 5, during vaccination. The investigators gave 300 ug of mutant IDH1 20-mer peptide in each vaccine dose, together with topical imiquimod. The material was peripheral blood mononuclear cells (PBMCs), obtained from a glioma patient whose treatment included an IDH1 peptide vaccine. Every receptor here comes from a woman in her forties with glioma. Some clones in this sample may be carry-over from other donors' samples.

This clone was seen only a few times. For the CDR3, the DNA is TGCGCCAGCAGCCAAGAGTCGGTGGGTGTTTCTGGGGCCAACGTCCTGACTTTC. Translated: CASSQESVGVSGANVLTF. The chain has TRBV4-3 and TRBJ2-6; no reliable D call. Trimming removed 0 bases at V and 1 base at J, with 13 bases between. This CDR3 contains 18 residues. CDR1 is LGHNA, CDR2 YSLEER, per germline.

This chain joins TRBV6-1 and TRBJ2-3; 12 bases are a match to TRBD2. This CDR3 is built from 17 residues. V shed 4 bases, J shed 4 bases, and the junction held 9 bases outside the gene matches. The germline CDR1 and CDR2 sequences are MNHNS and SASEGT. The CDR3 loop is CASSVTSGGRVADTQYF. The CDR3 nucleotides read TGTGCCAGCAGTGTTACTAGCGGGGGGCGTGTGGCAGATACGCAGTATTTT.

This chain connects TRBV6-5 to TRBJ2-3; D uncertain. Trimming left V 5 bases short and J 2 bases short, with 14 bases between. The V gene's germline CDR1 is MNHEY and CDR2 SVGAGI. CDR3 length equals 15 residues. The CDR3 loop reads CASSTGLGNTDTQYF. The DNA of the CDR3 is TGTGCCAGCAGTACCGGGCTAGGTAACACAGATACGCAGTATTTT.

The V gene is TRBV7-9, the J gene TRBJ1-2; tentatively, D is TRBD1 (5 bases). CDR3 length equals 12 residues. CDR1 SEHNR and CDR2 FQNEAQ come from the germline V gene (reference sequence). The V gene lost 7 bases and the J gene lost 7 bases, with 13 bases spanning the gap. The CDR3 coding sequence is TGTGCCAGCAAGGCTGGGACCACTGGCTACACCTTC. Its translation is CASKAGTTGYTF.

This chain joins TRBV11-2 and TRBJ2-1, with a tentative D call TRBD2 (6 bases). Trimming left V 4 bases short and J 7 bases short, with 11 bases between. Germline assignment: CDR1 SGHAT and CDR2 FQNNGV. This CDR3 comprises 13 residues. The CDR3 loop is CASSYLATNEQFF. The CDR3 region has the DNA TGTGCCAGCAGCTATCTAGCGACAAATGAGCAGTTCTTC.

This clone is deemed medium-sized. V usage is TRBV18 and J usage is TRBJ2-1; D possibly corresponds to TRBD2 (6 bases). Trimming stripped 3 bases from V and 4 bases from J, with 13 bases between. The germline gives CDR1 KGHSH, CDR2 LQKENI. The CDR3 extends over 15 amino acids. The CDR3 reads CASSPGRDLYNEQFF. The CDR3 DNA reads as TGTGCCAGCTCACCCGGTAGGGACTTATACAATGAGCAGTTCTTC.

The V gene is TRBV6-5, the J gene TRBJ1-1; maybe TRBD1 (5 bases). The CDR3 totals 11 residues. Deletions cut 9 bases from V and 5 bases from J, with 10 bases between. Per the germline V gene, CDR1 is MNHEY and CDR2 is SVGAGI. This chain's CDR3 is CASRDGTEAFF. CDR3 nucleotide sequence: TGTGCCAGTAGGGACGGAACTGAAGCTTTCTTT.

This chain links TRBV27 with TRBJ1-1; unclear D gene. This CDR3 is 14 amino acids long. Germline V gene lookup returns CDR1 MNHEY and CDR2 SMNVEV (reference sequence). The V end was cut by 4 bases, the J end by 0 bases, with 9 bases between. The CDR3 nucleotides are TGTGCCAGCAGTTGGGCGGGAATGAACACTGAAGCTTTCTTT. It specifies CASSWAGMNTEAFF.

The chain joins TRBV7-2 to TRBJ1-4; 7 bases agree with TRBD1. Per the germline V gene, CDR1 is SGHTA and CDR2 is FQGNSA. The CDR3 contains 16 residues. Trimming removed 5 bases from V and 0 bases from J; junction bases left unmatched: 6. CDR3 sequence: CASSGGQSSTNEKLFF. The CDR3 DNA reads TGTGCCAGCAGCGGGGGACAGTCCTCAACTAATGAAAAACTGTTTTTT.